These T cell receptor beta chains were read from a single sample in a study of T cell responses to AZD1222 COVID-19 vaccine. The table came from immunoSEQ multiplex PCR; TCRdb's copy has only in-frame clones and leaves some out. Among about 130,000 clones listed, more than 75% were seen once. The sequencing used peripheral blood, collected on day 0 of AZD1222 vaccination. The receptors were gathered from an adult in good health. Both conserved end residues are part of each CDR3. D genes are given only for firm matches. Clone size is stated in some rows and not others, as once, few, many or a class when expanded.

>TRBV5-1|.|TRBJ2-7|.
TGCGCCAGCAGCACCGGACTATCCTACGAGCAGTACTTC
CASSTGLSYEQYF
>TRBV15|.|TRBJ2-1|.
TGTGCCACCAGCAGAGAGAGGCCAGGCTCCTACAATGAGCAGTTCTTC
CATSRERPGSYNEQFF
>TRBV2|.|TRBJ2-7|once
TGTGCCAGCACCCAGGACATATCCTACGAGCAGTACTTC
CASTQDISYEQYF
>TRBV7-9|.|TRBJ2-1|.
TGTGCCAGCAGCCTTAACCCCGTGGGTGAGCAGTTCTTC
CASSLNPVGEQFF
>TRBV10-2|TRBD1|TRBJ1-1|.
TGCGCCAGCGCCGGGGACAGCCTAGAAGCTTTCTTT
CASAGDSLEAFF
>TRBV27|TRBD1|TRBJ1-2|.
TGTGCCAGCACCGCCATAGGACAGGGGGCGAACTATGGCTACACCTTC
CASTAIGQGANYGYTF
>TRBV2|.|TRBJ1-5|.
TGTGCCAGCCGGGACGGACTCCCTAGGGGTCAGCCCCAGCATTTT
CASRDGLPRGQPQHF
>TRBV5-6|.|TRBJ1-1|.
TGTGCCAGCAGAGTTCAGGGAGGTACTGAAGCTTTCTTT
CASRVQGGTEAFF
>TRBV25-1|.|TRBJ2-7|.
TGTGCCAGCAGTGAAGTCCGTTATTCCGAGCAGTACTTC
CASSEVRYSEQYF
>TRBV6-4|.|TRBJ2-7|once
TGTGCCAGCAGTGACCAGGGACATAGGACTGTTTACGAGCAGTACTTC
CASSDQGHRTVYEQYF
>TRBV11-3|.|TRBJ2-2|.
TGTGCCAGCAGCTCAGGGACCCTACGGTCAGGGCTGTTTTTT
CASSSGTLRSGLFF
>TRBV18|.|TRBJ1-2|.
TGTGCCAGCTCACCGGGCGGGAGTCTTCAGGATTATGGCTACACCTTC
CASSPGGSLQDYGYTF
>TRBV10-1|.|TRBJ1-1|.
TGCGCCAGCAGCGGGATCCCCGACACTAAGTCCCCTGAAGCTTTCTTT
CASSGIPDTKSPEAFF
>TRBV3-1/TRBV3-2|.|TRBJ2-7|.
TGTGCCAGCAGCCTAAGTAGAGGGGACGAGCAGTACTTC
CASSLSRGDEQYF
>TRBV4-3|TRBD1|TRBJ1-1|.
TGCGCCAGCAGCCAAGGGACAGGGGGTTTGAACACTGAAGCTTTCTTT
CASSQGTGGLNTEAFF
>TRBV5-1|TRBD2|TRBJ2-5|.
TGCGCCAGCAGCTTGTCTCTAGCGGGGGTTGAGACCCAGTACTTC
CASSLSLAGVETQYF
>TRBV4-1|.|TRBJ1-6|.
TGCGCCAGCAGCCAAGTATTGTCGGGGAGGTCCTATAATTCACCCCTCCACTTT
CASSQVLSGRSYNSPLHF
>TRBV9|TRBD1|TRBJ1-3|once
TGTGCCAGCAGCGCAGGACAGGGAGCCGGAAACACCATATATTTT
CASSAGQGAGNTIYF
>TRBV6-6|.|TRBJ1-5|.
TGTGCCAGCAGTTCTTGGACGGTTAGCAATCAGCCCCAGCATTTT
CASSSWTVSNQPQHF
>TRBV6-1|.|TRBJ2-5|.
TGTGCCAGCAGTGAATCATGGGGCCAAGAGACCCAGTACTTC
CASSESWGQETQYF
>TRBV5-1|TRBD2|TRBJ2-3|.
TGCGCCAGCAGCCCTCACCGGACTAGCGGGGGCACAGATACGCAGTATTTT
CASSPHRTSGGTDTQYF
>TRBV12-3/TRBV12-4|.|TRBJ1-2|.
TGTGCCAGCAGTTTACAGGGAGGCGGCTACACCTTC
CASSLQGGGYTF
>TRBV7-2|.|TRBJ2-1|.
TGTGCCAGCAGCTCCCCCGGTGGGTACAATGAGCAGTTCTTC
CASSSPGGYNEQFF
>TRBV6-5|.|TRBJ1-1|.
TGTGCCAGCAGTCACCCTCGGGGGAGGAACACTGAAGCTTTCTTT
CASSHPRGRNTEAFF
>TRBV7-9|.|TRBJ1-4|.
TGTGCCAGCAGTCTCCCCCGTAGTGAGGGCGGTAATCGCGAAAAACTGTTTTTT
CASSLPRSEGGNREKLFF
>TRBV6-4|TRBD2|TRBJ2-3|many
TGTGCCAGCAGTGACTCGCCTAGCGGGGGGGCAGATACGCAGTATTTT
CASSDSPSGGADTQYF
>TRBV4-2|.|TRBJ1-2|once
TGTGCCAGCAGCCAAGGGACAGTCTATGGCTACACCTTC
CASSQGTVYGYTF
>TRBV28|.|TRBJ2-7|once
TGTGCCAGCAGGCGGACTATCTACGAGCAGTACTTC
CASRRTIYEQYF
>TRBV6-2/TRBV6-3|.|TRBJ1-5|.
TGTGCCAGCAGTGGTTTAAGGAGGAGGGAAGATCAGCCCCAGCATTTT
CASSGLRRREDQPQHF
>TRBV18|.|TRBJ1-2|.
TGTGCCAGCTCACCGGGCAGGGTCGGTAACTATGGCTACACCTTC
CASSPGRVGNYGYTF
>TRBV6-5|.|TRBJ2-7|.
TGTGCCAGCAGTCACAAAGTACGCCTTTCCTACGAGCAGTACTTC
CASSHKVRLSYEQYF
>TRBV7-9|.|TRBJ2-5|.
TGTGCCAGCAGCCTGGTTGGGGTCCAAGAGACCCAGTACTTC
CASSLVGVQETQYF
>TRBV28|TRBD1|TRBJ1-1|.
TGTGCCAGCCACTCACATGGACAGGGAGTACCTGAAGCTTTCTTT
CASHSHGQGVPEAFF
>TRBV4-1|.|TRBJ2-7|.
TGCGCCAGCAGCCAACCCCCCCGCTCGGCGGGGTCCATCTACGAGCAGTACTTC
CASSQPPRSAGSIYEQYF
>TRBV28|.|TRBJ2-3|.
TGTGCCAGCCGCCAGACAGATACGCAGTATTTT
CASRQTDTQYF
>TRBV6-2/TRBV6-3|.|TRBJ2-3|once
TGTGCCAGCAGTTACTGGGACTTCACAGATACGCAGTATTTT
CASSYWDFTDTQYF
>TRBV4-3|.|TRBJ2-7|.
TGCGCCAGCAGCCAAGACTTAGCAAACTACGAGCAGTACTTC
CASSQDLANYEQYF
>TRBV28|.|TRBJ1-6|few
TGTGCCAGCGGGAGAGAAGGGGTTCATTCACCCCTCCACTTT
CASGREGVHSPLHF
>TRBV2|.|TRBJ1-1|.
TGTGCCAGCAGTGTCAGTATAGACAGGAACAATTTT
CASSVSIDRNNF
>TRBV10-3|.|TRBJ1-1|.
TGTGCCATCAAGGGGGATAACACTGAAGCTTTCTTT
CAIKGDNTEAFF
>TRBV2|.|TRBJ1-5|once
TGTGCCAGCGCCATTGACAGGTTGAATCAGCCCCAGCATTTT
CASAIDRLNQPQHF
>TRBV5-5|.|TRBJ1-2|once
TGTGCCAGCAGCTTGTCGTACGTTGATCGGGGGCGAGGCTATGGCTACACCTTC
CASSLSYVDRGRGYGYTF
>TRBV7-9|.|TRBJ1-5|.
TGTGCCAGCCGCAGGGACGCAGGTCAGCCCCAGCATTTT
CASRRDAGQPQHF
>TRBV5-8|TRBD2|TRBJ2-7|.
TGTGCCAGCAGCCCCGGGGGGGGGAGCGGAACCTACGAGCAGTACTTC
CASSPGGGSGTYEQYF
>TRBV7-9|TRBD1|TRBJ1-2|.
TGTGCCAGCAGCTTAGCTGGGACAGGGGCTAACTATGGCTACACCTTC
CASSLAGTGANYGYTF
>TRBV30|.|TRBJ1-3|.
TGTGCCTGGAGTTTTGGAAACACCATATATTTT
CAWSFGNTIYF
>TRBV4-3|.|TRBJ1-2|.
TGCGCCAGCAGCCAGGAACGGACAGCCTACTATGGCTACACCTTC
CASSQERTAYYGYTF
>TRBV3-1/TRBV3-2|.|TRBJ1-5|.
TGTGCCAGCAGCCAAGCCTTTCAGGCCAATCAGCCCCAGCATTTT
CASSQAFQANQPQHF
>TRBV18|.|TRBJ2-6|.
TGTGCCAGCACCCTAATGCCGGGGATGGGGGCCAACGTCCTGACTTTC
CASTLMPGMGANVLTF
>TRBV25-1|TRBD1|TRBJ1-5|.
TGTGCCAGCAGTGAAACAGGGGGCACCAATCAGCCCCAGCATTTT
CASSETGGTNQPQHF
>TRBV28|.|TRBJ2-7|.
TGTGCCAGCAGTCTCGCCCTGGGCGAGCAGTACTTC
CASSLALGEQYF
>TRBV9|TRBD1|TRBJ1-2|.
TGTGCCAGCAGCGTAGGAGGGCAGGGGGCGACTGGCTACACCTTC
CASSVGGQGATGYTF
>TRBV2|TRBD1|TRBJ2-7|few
TGTGCCAGCAGCATACAGACAGGGGGCTTTCTCGAGCAGTACTTC
CASSIQTGGFLEQYF
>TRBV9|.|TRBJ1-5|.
TGTGCCAGCAGCGTAGCTGCGGCTGACAATCAGCCCCAGCATTTT
CASSVAAADNQPQHF
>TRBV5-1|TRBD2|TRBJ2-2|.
TGCGCCAGCAGCTTGGCCGGGGTGGCTAGCGGTGGCGGGGAGCTGTTTTTT
CASSLAGVASGGGELFF
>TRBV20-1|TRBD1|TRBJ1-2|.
TGCAGTGCTAGTGTTGGACAGGGGCCCGGCTACACCTTC
CSASVGQGPGYTF
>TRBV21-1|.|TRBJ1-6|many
TGTGCCAGCCGCCCCCCCGGACAGGGGGGCTCACCCCTCCACTTT
CASRPPGQGGSPLHF
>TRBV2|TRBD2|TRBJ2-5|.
TGTGCCAGCAGTGATTTACTCGTGACTAGCGCAGTCCGGACCCAGTACTTC
CASSDLLVTSAVRTQYF